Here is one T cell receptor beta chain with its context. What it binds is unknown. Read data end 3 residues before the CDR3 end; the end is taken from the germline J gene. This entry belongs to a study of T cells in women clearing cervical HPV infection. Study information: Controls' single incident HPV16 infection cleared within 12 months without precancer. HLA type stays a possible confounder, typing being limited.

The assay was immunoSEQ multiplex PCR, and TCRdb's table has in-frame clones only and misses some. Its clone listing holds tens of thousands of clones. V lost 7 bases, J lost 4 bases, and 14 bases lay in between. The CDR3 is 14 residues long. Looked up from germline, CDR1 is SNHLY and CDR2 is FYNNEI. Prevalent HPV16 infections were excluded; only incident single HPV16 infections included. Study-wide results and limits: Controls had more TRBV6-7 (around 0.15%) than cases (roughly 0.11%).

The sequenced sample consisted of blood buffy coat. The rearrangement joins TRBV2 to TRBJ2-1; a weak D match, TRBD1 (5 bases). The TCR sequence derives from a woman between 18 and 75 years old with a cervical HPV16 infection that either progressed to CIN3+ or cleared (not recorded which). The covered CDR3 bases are TGTGCCAGCACATTCGACAGAACTTACAATGAG. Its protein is CASTFDRTYNE. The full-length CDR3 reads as CASTFDRTYNEQFF.